This entry lists 27 T cell receptor beta chains sequenced from one sample in a study of CD8 T cells in Susac syndrome. Random hexamers were used to reverse transcribe about 0.5 to 1 ug of RNA. In TCRdb, the immunoSEQ multiplex PCR reads were re-called with MiXCR into one record per CDR3 protein. In the table there are 65,000 to 80,000 distinct CDR3 sequences, roughly 90% of which are singletons. Specimen: CD8+ T cells from PBMCs. All receptors derive from a human donor with multiple sclerosis.

This clonotype has more than one count but fewer than ten. The chain combines TRBV6-1 with TRBJ2-5; D possibly corresponds to TRBD2 (6 bases). Deletions cut 8 bases from V and 1 base from J, with 14 bases between. This CDR3 has 14 amino acids. Germline values: CDR1 MNHNS, CDR2 SASEGT. The CDR3 loop reads CASYHGTLQETQYF. The CDR3 DNA follows: TGTGCCAGCTATCACGGGACTCTCCAAGAGACCCAGTACTTC.

The V gene is TRBV12-3 or TRBV12-4, the J gene TRBJ2-1, with TRBD2 matching over 13 bases. The V gene end was trimmed by 8 bases and the J gene end by 0 bases; junction bases not matched to a gene: 16. The CDR3 contains 20 residues. The chain's CDR3 is CASRGTGTSGKTSSYNEQFF. The CDR3 bases are TGTGCCAGCCGTGGCACAGGGACTAGCGGGAAGACGAGCTCCTACAATGAGCAGTTCTTC.

The chain joins TRBV6-5 to TRBJ1-6; tentatively, D is TRBD1 (5 bases). The CDR3 has 17 residues. V dropped 2 bases and J dropped 8 bases, with 19 bases sitting between them. Germline loops: CDR1 MNHEY, CDR2 SVGAGI. CDR3 protein: CASSYGLPRGTDSPLHF. Here the CDR3 DNA reads TGTGCCAGCAGTTACGGGCTTCCGAGAGGGACTGATTCACCCCTCCACTTT.

V gene TRBV3-1 combines with J gene TRBJ1-2; D gene ambiguous. Deletions cut 1 base from V and 4 bases from J, with 13 bases between. Germline CDR1 and CDR2: LGHDT and YNNKEL (reference sequence). The length of the CDR3 is 15 residues. This CDR3 reads CASSQGVEGGYGYTF. DNA for the CDR3: TGTGCCAGCAGCCAAGGGGTTGAGGGTGGCTATGGCTACACCTTC.

V gene TRBV28 combines with J gene TRBJ1-4, with 7 bases matching TRBD1. This CDR3 has 15 amino acids. J lost 5 bases, V lost 5 bases, and 8 bases had no gene match. The V gene's germline CDR1 is MDHEN and CDR2 SYDVKM. The CDR3 is CASSPRDSLNEKLFF. In DNA, the CDR3 is TGTGCCAGCAGTCCCCGGGACAGCCTGAATGAAAAACTGTTTTTT. The complete variable domain, with remaining parts taken from reference TRBV28 and TRBJ1-4, reads DVKVTQSSRYLVKRTGEKVFLECVQDMDHENMFWYRQDPGLGLRLIYFSYDVKMKEKGDIPEGYSVSREKKERFSLILESASTNQTSMYLCASSPRDSLNEKLFFGSGTQLSVL.

In this sample, this clonotype turned up once. Germline is not matched at one junction end, which may reflect a read error. The V call is TRBV7-9, the J call TRBJ2-7, with 7 bases fitting TRBD1. Germline values: CDR1 SEHNR, CDR2 FQNEAQ (reference sequence). This CDR3 is built from 12 residues. The DNA of the CDR3 is TGTGCCAGCAGCTTAACGGGACAGCGGCCAGTTTTC. Translated: CASSLTGQRPVF.

This rearrangement joins TRBV5-1 to TRBJ2-2, with 11 bases that match TRBD2. The CDR3 is 15 amino acids. With V trimmed by 4 bases and J by 5 bases, 4 bases remained unmatched. In germline, CDR1 is SGHRS, CDR2 YFSETQ. The CDR3, as DNA: TGCGCCAGCAGCCTGGGACTAGCGGAAACCGGGGAGCTGTTTTTT. Its protein product is CASSLGLAETGELFF.

The chain couples TRBV12-3 or TRBV12-4 to TRBJ2-2; unclear D gene. This CDR3 has 16 residues. The ends were cut back, 3 bases at V and 1 base at J, with 12 bases in the middle. This CDR3 is CASSFSHTGNTGELFF. The DNA of the CDR3 is TGTGCCAGCAGTTTCTCCCATACGGGGAACACCGGGGAGCTGTTTTTT.

This clonotype was seen a single time. This sequence joins TRBV5-4 and TRBJ2-5, with D uncertain. The CDR3 consists of 14 residues. V gave up 0 bases and J gave up 2 bases, with 8 bases separating them. Per the germline V gene, CDR1 is SGHNT and CDR2 is YYREEE (reference sequence). CDR3 DNA sequence: TGTGCCAGCAGCTTGGCCTGGGAACAAGAGACCCAGTACTTC. Its translation: CASSLAWEQETQYF.

This chain joins TRBV9 and TRBJ1-3, with D unclear. CDR1 is SGDLS and CDR2 is YYNGEE in the germline V gene. The length of the CDR3 is 13 residues. With 2 bases removed from V and 4 bases from J, the gap between germline ends came to 7 bases. DNA for the CDR3: TGTGCCAGCAGCGTGGGCAGCGGAAACACCATATATTTT. This gives the protein CASSVGSGNTIYF. Filled out from reference TRBV9 and TRBJ1-3, the complete variable domain reads DSGVTQTPKHLITATGQRVTLRCSPRSGDLSVYWYQQSLDQGLQFLIQYYNGEERAKGNILERFSAQQFPDLHSELNLSSLELGDSALYFCASSVGSGNTIYFGEGSWLTVV.

This rearrangement joins TRBV24-1 to TRBJ1-5; 7 bases are shared with TRBD1. After removal of 3 bases from V and 0 bases from J, the junction contained 4 bases not matched to a gene. The CDR3 spans 16 residues. The germline V gene encodes CDR1 KGHDR and CDR2 SFDVKD. The CDR3 loop is CATSDGDSYSNQPQHF. The CDR3 coding sequence is TGTGCCACCAGTGATGGGGACAGTTATAGCAATCAGCCCCAGCATTTT.

The chain employs TRBV7-6 and TRBJ2-7, with D uncertain. There are 15 residues in the CDR3. Trimming left V 1 base short and J 0 bases short, with 10 bases between. Germline-derived CDR1 and CDR2 are SGHVS and FNYEAQ. The CDR3 is CASSLGRGSSYEQYF. DNA of the CDR3: TGTGCCAGCAGCTTAGGGCGTGGCAGCTCCTACGAGCAGTACTTC.

V gene TRBV13 combines with J gene TRBJ1-4, with D unclear. Germline loops: CDR1 PRHDT, CDR2 FYEKMQ (reference sequence). The CDR3 length is 13 residues. Trimming left V 4 bases short and J 5 bases short, with 8 bases between. Here the CDR3 DNA reads TGTGCCAGCAGCTCTCGGACCAATGAAAAACTGTTTTTT. Translated, it gives CASSSRTNEKLFF.

The chain recombines TRBV5-1 with TRBJ2-3; 7 bases are a match to TRBD1. The germline V gene encodes CDR1 SGHRS and CDR2 YFSETQ. Unmatched junction bases numbered 11, after V lost 4 bases and J lost 0 bases. The CDR3 contains 17 residues. This CDR3 is CASSPLLGQESTDTQYF. Written as DNA, the CDR3 is TGCGCCAGCAGCCCTCTCCTCGGACAGGAAAGCACAGATACGCAGTATTTT.

The chain employs TRBV4-2 and TRBJ2-1, with a possible D match to TRBD1 (5 bases). The CDR3 length is 13 residues. V lost 1 base and J 8 bases, leaving 9 bases between the germline ends. The germline gives CDR1 LGHNA, CDR2 YNFKEQ. CDR3 loop: CASSQGTPYEQFF. In nucleotides, the CDR3 is TGTGCCAGCAGCCAAGGGACACCCTATGAGCAGTTCTTC.

V usage is TRBV5-1 and J usage is TRBJ2-1, with 7 positions matching TRBD2. Trimming took 0 bases from V and 7 from J; bases not matched to a gene: 10. Germline lookup yields CDR1 SGHRS and CDR2 YFSETQ. The CDR3 is 16 residues long. Here the CDR3 DNA reads TGCGCCAGCAGCTTGGCCCTTCGCGGGAGAGGAAATGAGCAGTTCTTC. Translating it yields CASSLALRGRGNEQFF.

The J gene is TRBJ2-1, the V gene TRBV7-2, with D tentatively TRBD1 (5 bases). The CDR3 totals 15 residues. Germline-derived CDR1 and CDR2 are SGHTA and FQGNSA. V shed 5 bases and J shed 3 bases, with 14 bases lying between them. The CDR3: CASSPPDTDYNEQFF. CDR3 in DNA: TGTGCCAGCAGCCCGCCGGACACGGACTACAATGAGCAGTTCTTC.

The rearrangement joins TRBV9 to TRBJ2-3, with D hard to call. Trimming left V 3 bases short and J 2 bases short, with 16 bases between. The CDR3 sequence is 16 residues long. Germline-derived CDR1 and CDR2 are SGDLS and YYNGEE. CDR3 amino acids: CASSAQPGIPTDTQYF. CDR3 DNA sequence: TGTGCCAGCAGCGCCCAACCCGGCATCCCCACAGATACGCAGTATTTT.

The rearrangement uses TRBV5-1 and TRBJ1-6, with D perhaps TRBD1 (5 bases). The CDR3 runs to 15 residues. The germline V and J ends were trimmed by 0 bases and 9 bases, with 13 bases remaining between them. From germline, CDR1 is SGHRS and CDR2 YFSETQ. The CDR3 reads CASSLAQGGGSPLHF. CDR3 nucleotides: TGCGCCAGCAGCTTGGCCCAGGGTGGAGGTTCACCCCTCCACTTT.

CDR3 bases: TGTGCCAGCAGCCCGGGTTACCTGGGGTCCTACGAGCAGTACTTC. As protein: CASSPGYLGSYEQYF. V is TRBV7-3 and J is TRBJ2-7; D unresolved. CDR3 size: 15 residues. Germline V CDR1 and CDR2: SGHTA, FQGTGA. Trimming cost V 5 bases and J 1 base, with 15 bases left between them.

The chain carries TRBV18 and TRBJ2-7; D gene uncertain. Germline V gives CDR1 KGHSH, CDR2 LQKENI. The V end was cut by 3 bases, the J end by 6 bases, with 15 bases between. The CDR3 consists of 14 residues. The CDR3 loop is CASSPTPTGFEQYF. Written as DNA, the CDR3 is TGTGCCAGCTCACCCACTCCGACTGGATTCGAGCAGTACTTC. Combining the CDR3 with reference TRBV18 and TRBJ2-7 gives the whole variable domain NAGVMQNPRHLVRRRGQEARLRCSPMKGHSHVYWYRQLPEEGLKFMVYLQKENIIDESGMPKERFSAEFPKEGPSILRIQQVVRGDSAAYFCASSPTPTGFEQYFGPGTRLTVT.

The chain has TRBV5-4 and TRBJ2-7; maybe TRBD2 (6 bases). Germline CDR1 and CDR2: SGHNT and YYREEE (reference sequence). V dropped 2 bases and J dropped 1 base, with 10 bases sitting between them. This CDR3 comprises 14 residues. The CDR3 spells CASSFLASSYEQYF. DNA for the CDR3: TGTGCCAGCAGCTTCCTAGCGAGTTCCTACGAGCAGTACTTC.

The chain links TRBV5-6 to TRBJ1-5, with D unclear. V lost 0 bases to trimming and J lost 5 bases, with 9 bases between them. The CDR3 loop spans 14 amino acids. Looked up from germline, CDR1 is SGHDT and CDR2 is YYEEEE. CDR3 sequence: CASSLGVGDQPQHF. CDR3 coding DNA: TGTGCCAGCAGCTTGGGTGTCGGGGATCAGCCCCAGCATTTT.

The genes are TRBV4-1 and TRBJ2-1; unclear D gene. Germline CDR1 and CDR2: MGHRA and YSYEKL. V lost 1 base and J lost 12, with 7 bases in between. The CDR3 extends over 11 amino acids. The CDR3 spells CASSQGSAQFF. The DNA of the CDR3 is TGCGCCAGCAGCCAAGGCAGCGCGCAGTTCTTC.

The chain has TRBV7-3 and TRBJ2-1; D might be TRBD1 (6 bases). Trimming shortened V by 5 bases and J by 0 bases, and 14 bases separated the two germline ends. CDR1 is SGHTA and CDR2 is FQGTGA in the germline V gene. The CDR3 length is 16 residues. The CDR3 region is CASSDQTGSSYNEQFF. The CDR3 region has the DNA TGTGCCAGCAGCGACCAGACAGGCAGCTCCTACAATGAGCAGTTCTTC.

The V and J genes are TRBV11-2 and TRBJ2-5; D perhaps matches TRBD2 (5 bases). Trimming shortened V by 3 bases and J by 4 bases, and 9 bases separated the two germline ends. Germline CDR1 SGHAT, CDR2 FQNNGV. This CDR3 is built from 13 residues. This CDR3 reads CASSFRAGETQYF. The CDR3 nucleotides are TGTGCCAGCAGCTTCCGGGCGGGAGAGACCCAGTACTTC.

The chain couples TRBV5-6 to TRBJ2-7; D may match TRBD1 or TRBD2 (6 bases each). The CDR3 is 13 residues long. V gave up 4 bases and J gave up 2 bases, with 10 bases separating them. Germline lookup yields CDR1 SGHDT and CDR2 YYEEEE. CDR3 coding DNA: TGTGCCAGCAGCCCCGGGGGCCCCTACGAGCAGTACTTC. Amino acids: CASSPGGPYEQYF.